Following are 17 T cell receptor beta chains from one sample sequenced in a study of T-cell memory formation after mild COVID-19 (dated by TCRdb to the early 2020s). The library was built by means of 5' RACE. Instrument used: Illumina NovaSeq 6000. The public reads were run again by TCRdb, first through fastp at Q25 and then through MiXCR, and only productive beta chains were kept. Rows with one shared CDR3 protein collapse into an entry with the most common genes and DNA. Across this sample there are approximately 570,000 distinct CDR3 sequences, with about a sixth seen only once. The ten largest clones capture around 12% of the sample. Sequenced sample: PBMCs or a T cell subset sorted from them (not recorded which). These receptors originate from an adult woman who had mild COVID-19 (a few samples of this study predate the infection). The sample titles of this study are shuffled in the database, so cell type and time point are left out; the donor was told from shared clones.

The rearrangement uses TRBV7-2 and TRBJ2-3; 7 bases agree with TRBD1. Trimming cost V 5 bases and J 2 bases; bases outside gene matches: 13. Germline CDR1 reads SGHTA; CDR2 reads FQGNSA. CDR3 length: 17 residues. The CDR3 coding sequence is TGTGCCAGCAGCCAGAAAATAAGGACAGGTACCACAGATACGCAGTATTTT. As protein: CASSQKIRTGTTDTQYF.

The CDR3 sequence: CASSHRQLWQYF. The CDR3 nucleotides read TGTGCCAGCAGTCACCGACAGTTGTGGCAGTACTTC. The chain has TRBV12-3 or TRBV12-4 and TRBJ2-7, with D possibly TRBD1 on 5 matching bases. The CDR3 contains 12 residues. V lost 5 bases, J lost 9 bases, and 14 bases lay in between.

This chain connects TRBV24-1 to TRBJ2-5, with TRBD2 matching over 7 bases. With V trimmed by 3 bases and J by 4 bases, 1 base remained unmatched. This CDR3 has 13 amino acids. The germline CDR1 and CDR2 sequences are KGHDR and SFDVKD. CDR3 sequence: CATSDIAGETQYF. Here the CDR3 DNA reads TGTGCCACCAGTGATATAGCGGGAGAGACCCAGTACTTC.

Only a few counts were recorded for this clonotype. The chain links TRBV3-1 to TRBJ2-1; 9 positions match TRBD2. The CDR3 sequence is 15 residues long. Germline CDR1 reads LGHDT; CDR2 reads YNNKEL (reference sequence). Unmatched junction bases numbered 5, after V lost 2 bases and J lost 6 bases. Here the CDR3 DNA reads TGTGCCAGCAGCCAAAATAGCGGGAGCCCCAATGAGCAGTTCTTC. Translation: CASSQNSGSPNEQFF.

V and J are TRBV19 and TRBJ1-1; TRBD1 agrees at 11 bases. CDR1 is LNHDA and CDR2 is SQIVND in the germline V gene (reference sequence). The CDR3 runs to 14 residues. V lost 7 bases and J lost 5; bases outside the gene matches: 6. For the CDR3, the DNA is TGTGCCAGTACGGTGGACAGGGGGCTTACTGAAGCTTTCTTT. This translates into CASTVDRGLTEAFF.

This clonotype was seen a few times. V usage is TRBV5-6 and J usage is TRBJ2-7; D unresolved. Germline CDR1 reads SGHDT; CDR2 reads YYEEEE. This CDR3 spans 14 amino acids. V dropped 4 bases and J dropped 5 bases, with 16 bases sitting between them. In nucleotides, the CDR3 is TGTGCCAGCAGCCTTACAACCACGTACGACGAGCAGTACTTC. Protein: CASSLTTTYDEQYF. The variable domain in full, with the rest retrieved from reference TRBV5-6 and TRBJ2-7, is DAGVTQSPTHLIKTRGQQVTLRCSPKSGHDTVSWYQQALGQGPQFIFQYYEEEERQRGNFPDRFSGHQFPNYSSELNVNALLLGDSALYLCASSLTTTYDEQYFGPGTRLTVT.

This clonotype was seen a few times. The J gene is TRBJ2-2, the V gene TRBV5-6, with D possibly being TRBD1 (5 bases). The CDR3 totals 14 residues. Germline values: CDR1 SGHDT, CDR2 YYEEEE. V was clipped by 4 bases and J by 1 base, with 8 bases between them. This CDR3 is CASSVTGNTGELFF. The CDR3 DNA follows: TGTGCCAGCAGCGTTACAGGGAACACCGGGGAGCTGTTTTTT. Looking up the rest from reference TRBV5-6 and TRBJ2-2 gives the full variable domain: DAGVTQSPTHLIKTRGQQVTLRCSPKSGHDTVSWYQQALGQGPQFIFQYYEEEERQRGNFPDRFSGHQFPNYSSELNVNALLLGDSALYLCASSVTGNTGELFFGEGSRLTVL.

The chain couples TRBV18 to TRBJ2-1, with D perhaps TRBD2 (5 bases). Per the germline V gene, CDR1 is KGHSH and CDR2 is LQKENI. Deletions cut 1 base from V and 9 bases from J, with 10 bases between. The CDR3 sequence is 13 residues long. The CDR3 DNA is TGTGCCAGCTCACCACGTGAGAGCGGTGAGCAGTTCTTC. It specifies CASSPRESGEQFF.

The chain uses TRBV18 and TRBJ2-7; D unclear. Germline loops: CDR1 KGHSH, CDR2 LQKENI. V lost 6 bases and J 4 bases, leaving 16 bases between the germline ends. CDR3 length equals 14 residues. CDR3 protein: CASSTSMGWYEQYF. The CDR3 DNA sequence: TGTGCCAGCTCCACATCGATGGGGTGGTACGAGCAGTACTTC.

The chain links TRBV12-3 or TRBV12-4 to TRBJ1-1, with D uncertain. V was trimmed by 6 bases and J by 3 bases, leaving 8 bases between them. The CDR3 runs 12 residues. As DNA, the CDR3 is TGTGCCAGCAGACGGGTAGACACTGAAGCTTTCTTT. Its protein is CASRRVDTEAFF.

This clonotype was seen more than once but under ten times. The V and J genes are TRBV5-4 and TRBJ2-7, with a tentative D call TRBD1 (6 bases). Germline CDR1 reads SGHNT; CDR2 reads YYREEE (reference sequence). V lost 4 bases and J lost 1, with 15 bases in between. The CDR3 length is 15 residues. In DNA, the CDR3 is TGTGCCAGCAGCGGGCTGGACAGTGGGTCCTACGAGCAGTACTTC. This sequence encodes CASSGLDSGSYEQYF.

This chain uses TRBV5-1 with TRBJ1-1; tentatively, D is TRBD1 (5 bases). This CDR3 is 15 amino acids long. Germline V gene sequence: CDR1 SGHRS, CDR2 YFSETQ. V lost 4 bases and J lost 1, with 14 bases in between. The CDR3 loop is CASSPQTTGNTEAFF. DNA for the CDR3: TGCGCCAGCAGCCCACAAACAACAGGGAACACTGAAGCTTTCTTT.

This clonotype was counted between two and nine times. This rearrangement joins TRBV4-1 to TRBJ2-3; 12 nucleotides match TRBD2. The germline CDR1 and CDR2 sequences are MGHRA and YSYEKL. V trimming: 4 bases; J trimming: 8 bases; junction bases outside the gene matches: 7. The length of the CDR3 is 15 residues. CDR3 region: CASSRTSGDISTQYF. CDR3 DNA: TGCGCCAGCAGCCGGACTAGCGGGGACATAAGTACGCAGTATTTT.

This clonotype has just a few counts. V is TRBV5-1 and J is TRBJ1-6, with D perhaps matching TRBD1 (5 bases). The CDR3 totals 13 residues. Germline V gene sequence: CDR1 SGHRS, CDR2 YFSETQ. Trimming cost V 2 bases and J 15 bases, with 15 bases left between them. CDR3 bases: TGCGCCAGCAGCTTTGGGGCCCAGGGCGACCTCCACTTT. This encodes CASSFGAQGDLHF.

The chain employs TRBV19 and TRBJ2-7; D is unresolved. The CDR3 is 13 residues long. Germline V lookup: CDR1 LNHDA, CDR2 SQIVND (reference sequence). V lost 1 base, J lost 3 bases, and 7 bases lay in between. CDR3 nucleotide sequence: TGTGCCAGTAGTATAGGCCCGGGCTACGAGCAGTACTTC. Amino acid sequence: CASSIGPGYEQYF. Complete variable domain (other parts from reference TRBV19 and TRBJ2-7): DGGITQSPKYLFRKEGQNVTLSCEQNLNHDAMYWYRQDPGQGLRLIYYSQIVNDFQKGDIAEGYSVSREKKESFPLTVTSAQKNPTAFYLCASSIGPGYEQYFGPGTRLTVT.

This chain joins TRBV6-5 and TRBJ2-7; 9 bases line up with TRBD2. After removal of 9 bases from V and 0 bases from J, the junction contained 12 bases not matched to a gene. Germline assignment: CDR1 MNHEY and CDR2 SVGAGI. The CDR3 contains 16 residues. The CDR3 DNA reads as TGTGCCAGGGTGGGACTAGCCTTTGGGTGCTCCTACGAGCAGTACTTC. It codes for CARVGLAFGCSYEQYF.

J is TRBJ2-1 and V is TRBV2; perhaps TRBD1 as D (6 bases). Looked up from germline, CDR1 is SNHLY and CDR2 is FYNNEI. V was clipped by 7 bases and J by 0 bases, with 13 bases between them. The CDR3 covers 15 residues. The CDR3 DNA sequence: TGTGCCAGCAAACCCAGGACAGCCTCCTACAATGAGCAGTTCTTC. It codes for CASKPRTASYNEQFF.